Sequencing of this T cell receptor (beta chain) was carried out in a study of blood T cell repertoires in COVID-19. As for the study in general: T cells, B-cell-depleted T cells, or PBMCs supplied cDNA or gDNA.

Here immunoSEQ multiplex PCR was the method, and the copy in TCRdb shows in-frame clones only, minus some. The data hold hundreds of thousands of clones, with roughly 89% observed a single time. Self-reported history from a screening survey and questionnaire set each donor's cohort. Germline V CDR1 and CDR2: SGHKS, YYEKEE (reference sequence). Trimming cost V 4 bases and J 3 bases, with 8 bases left between them. CDR3 size: 12 residues. This chain connects TRBV5-5 to TRBJ2-7; weak D call: TRBD1 (6 bases). This clonotype was sampled from a woman aged 18-35 years who had recovered from COVID-19. The sequenced material came from PBMCs or T cells enriched from blood (not recorded which). The CDR3 here is CASSGTNYEQYF. CDR3 nucleotide sequence: TGTGCCAGCAGCGGGACAAACTACGAGCAGTACTTC. Full variable domain (rest looked up from reference TRBV5-5 and TRBJ2-7): DAGVTQSPTHLIKTRGQQVTLRCSPISGHKSVSWYQQVLGQGPQFIFQYYEKEERGRGNFPDRFSARQFPNYSSELNVNALLLGDSALYLCASSGTNYEQYFGPGTRLTVT.